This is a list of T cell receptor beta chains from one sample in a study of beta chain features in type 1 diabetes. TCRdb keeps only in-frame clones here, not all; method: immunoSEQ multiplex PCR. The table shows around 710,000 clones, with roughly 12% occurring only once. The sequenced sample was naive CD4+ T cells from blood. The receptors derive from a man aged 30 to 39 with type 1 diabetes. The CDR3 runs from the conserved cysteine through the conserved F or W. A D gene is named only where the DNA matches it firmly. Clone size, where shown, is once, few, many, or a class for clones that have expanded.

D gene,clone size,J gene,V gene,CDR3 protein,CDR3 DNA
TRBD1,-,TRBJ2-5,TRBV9,CASGVDRGFQETQYF,TGTGCCAGCGGGGTAGACAGGGGCTTTCAAGAGACCCAGTACTTC
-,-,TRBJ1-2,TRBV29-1,CSGAQGNGYTF,TGCAGCGGCGCACAGGGAAATGGCTACACCTTC
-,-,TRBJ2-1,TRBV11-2,CASSLRRAGYNEQFF,TGTGCCAGCAGCTTAAGGAGGGCAGGCTACAATGAGCAGTTCTTC
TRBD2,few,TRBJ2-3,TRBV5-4,CASSLTASGLTDTQYF,TGTGCCAGCAGCTTAACGGCTAGCGGCCTCACAGATACGCAGTATTTT
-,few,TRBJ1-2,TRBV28,CASSPIAGIYGYTF,TGTGCCAGCAGTCCCATTGCGGGGATCTATGGCTACACCTTC
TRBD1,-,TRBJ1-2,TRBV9,CASSVVGTGTGYTF,TGTGCCAGCAGCGTAGTCGGGACAGGGACGGGCTACACCTTC
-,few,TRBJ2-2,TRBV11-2,CASSSPYGELFF,TGTGCCAGCAGCTCCCCATACGGGGAGCTGTTTTTT
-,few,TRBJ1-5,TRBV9,CASSVGKGQPQHF,TGTGCCAGCAGCGTAGGGAAGGGTCAGCCCCAGCATTTT
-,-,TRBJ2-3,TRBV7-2,CASSSRTGSTDTQYF,TGTGCCAGCAGCTCGCGGACGGGCAGCACAGATACGCAGTATTTT
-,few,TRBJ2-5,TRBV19,CASSSGLTYQETQYF,TGTGCCAGTAGTTCCGGACTAACGTACCAAGAGACCCAGTACTTC
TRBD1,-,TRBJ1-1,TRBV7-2,CASSSTGTANTEAFF,TGTGCCAGCAGCTCTACCGGGACAGCGAACACTGAAGCTTTCTTT
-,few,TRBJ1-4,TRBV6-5,CASSYSVAFSEKLFF,TGTGCCAGCAGTTACTCGGTGGCATTCTCTGAAAAACTGTTTTTT
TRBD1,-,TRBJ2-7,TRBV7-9,CASSLGDRIYEQYF,TGTGCCAGCAGCCTTGGGGACAGGATCTACGAGCAGTACTTC
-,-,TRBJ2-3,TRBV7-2,CASSPEWDTQYF,TGTGCCAGCAGCCCCGAATGGGATACGCAGTATTTT
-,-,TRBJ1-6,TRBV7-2,CASSPESSYNSPLHF,TGTGCCAGCAGCCCGGAGAGCTCCTATAATTCACCCCTCCACTTT
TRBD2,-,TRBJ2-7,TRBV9,CASSGEAGNEQYF,TGTGCCAGCAGCGGCGAAGCGGGGAACGAGCAGTACTTC
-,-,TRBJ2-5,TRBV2,CASSELREVAETQYF,TGTGCCAGCAGTGAACTCCGCGAGGTGGCGGAGACCCAGTACTTC
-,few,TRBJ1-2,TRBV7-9,CASSSVGGYGYTF,TGTGCCAGCAGCTCTGTAGGTGGCTATGGCTACACCTTC
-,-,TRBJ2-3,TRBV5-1,CASSAETPLDTQYF,TGCGCCAGCAGCGCAGAGACACCCCTGGATACGCAGTATTTT
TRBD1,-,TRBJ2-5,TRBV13,CASSRGQGAGETQYF,TGTGCCAGCAGCCGCGGACAGGGGGCGGGAGAGACCCAGTACTTC
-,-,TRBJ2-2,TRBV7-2,CASSPLGPNTGELFF,TGTGCCAGCAGTCCCCTGGGACCGAACACCGGGGAGCTGTTTTTT
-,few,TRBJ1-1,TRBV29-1,CSVVEVTEAFF,TGCAGCGTTGTCGAGGTCACTGAAGCTTTCTTT
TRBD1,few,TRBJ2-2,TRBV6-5,CASSYVGDRAAGELFF,TGTGCCAGCAGTTACGTGGGGGACAGGGCAGCCGGGGAGCTGTTTTTT
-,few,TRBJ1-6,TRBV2,CASSEARTYNSPLHF,TGTGCCAGCAGTGAAGCTAGGACCTATAATTCACCCCTCCACTTT
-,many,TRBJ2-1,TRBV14,CASSRNLYNEQFF,TGTGCCAGCAGCCGGAACCTCTACAATGAGCAGTTCTTC
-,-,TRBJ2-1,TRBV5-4,CASSLAEQGLYNEQFF,TGTGCCAGCAGCTTGGCCGAGCAGGGCCTCTACAATGAGCAGTTCTTC
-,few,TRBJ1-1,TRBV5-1,CASSRQATNTEAFF,TGCGCCAGCAGCCGTCAGGCTACGAACACTGAAGCTTTCTTT